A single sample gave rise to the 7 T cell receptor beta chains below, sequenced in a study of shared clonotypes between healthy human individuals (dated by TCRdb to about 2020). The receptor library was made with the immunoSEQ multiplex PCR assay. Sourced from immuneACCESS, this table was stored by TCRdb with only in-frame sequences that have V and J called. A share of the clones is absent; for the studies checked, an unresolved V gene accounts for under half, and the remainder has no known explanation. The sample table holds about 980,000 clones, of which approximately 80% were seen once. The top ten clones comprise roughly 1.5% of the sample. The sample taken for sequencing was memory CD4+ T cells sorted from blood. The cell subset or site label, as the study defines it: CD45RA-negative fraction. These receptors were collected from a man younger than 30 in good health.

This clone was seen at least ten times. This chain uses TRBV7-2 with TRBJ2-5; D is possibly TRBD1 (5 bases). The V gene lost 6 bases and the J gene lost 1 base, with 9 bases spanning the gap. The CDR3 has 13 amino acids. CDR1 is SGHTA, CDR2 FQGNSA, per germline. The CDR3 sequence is CASSKGFQETQYF. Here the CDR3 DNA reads TGTGCCAGCAGTAAGGGGTTCCAAGAGACCCAGTACTTC.

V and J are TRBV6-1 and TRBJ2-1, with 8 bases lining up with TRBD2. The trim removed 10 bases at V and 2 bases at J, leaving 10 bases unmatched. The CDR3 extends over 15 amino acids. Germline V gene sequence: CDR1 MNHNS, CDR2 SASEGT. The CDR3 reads CATTPSGGAYNEQFF. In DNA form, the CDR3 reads TGTGCCACCACCCCGAGCGGGGGAGCCTACAATGAGCAGTTCTTC.

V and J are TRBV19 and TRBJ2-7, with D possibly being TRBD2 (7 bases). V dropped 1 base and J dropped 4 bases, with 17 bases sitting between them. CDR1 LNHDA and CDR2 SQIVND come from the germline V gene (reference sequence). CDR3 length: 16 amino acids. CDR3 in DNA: TGTGCCAGTAGTATAGCAGGGGCGGGAGCCCTTTACGAGCAGTACTTC. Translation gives CASSIAGAGALYEQYF.

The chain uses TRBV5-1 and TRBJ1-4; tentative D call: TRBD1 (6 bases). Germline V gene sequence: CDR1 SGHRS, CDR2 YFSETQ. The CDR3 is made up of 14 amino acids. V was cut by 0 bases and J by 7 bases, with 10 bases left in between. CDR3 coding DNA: TGCGCCAGCAGCTTGGGGGGGCCCGGTGAAAAACTGTTTTTT. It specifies CASSLGGPGEKLFF.

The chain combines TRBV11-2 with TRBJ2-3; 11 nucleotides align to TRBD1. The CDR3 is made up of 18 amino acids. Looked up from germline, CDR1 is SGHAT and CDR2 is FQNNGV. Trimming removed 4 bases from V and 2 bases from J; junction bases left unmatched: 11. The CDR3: CASSSPPGQGGPTDTQYF. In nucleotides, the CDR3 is TGTGCCAGCAGCTCCCCACCGGGACAGGGGGGCCCCACAGATACGCAGTATTTT. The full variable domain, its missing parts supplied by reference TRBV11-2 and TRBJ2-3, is EAGVAQSPRYKIIEKRQSVAFWCNPISGHATLYWYQQILGQGPKLLIQFQNNGVVDDSQLPKDRFSAERLKGVDSTLKIQPAKLEDSAVYLCASSSPPGQGGPTDTQYFGPGTRLTVL.

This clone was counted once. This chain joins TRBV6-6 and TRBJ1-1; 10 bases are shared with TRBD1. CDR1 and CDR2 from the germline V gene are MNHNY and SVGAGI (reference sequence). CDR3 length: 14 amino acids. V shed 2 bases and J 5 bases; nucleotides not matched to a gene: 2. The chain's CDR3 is CASSYQGQGTEAFF. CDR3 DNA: TGTGCCAGCAGTTACCAGGGACAGGGGACTGAAGCTTTCTTT.

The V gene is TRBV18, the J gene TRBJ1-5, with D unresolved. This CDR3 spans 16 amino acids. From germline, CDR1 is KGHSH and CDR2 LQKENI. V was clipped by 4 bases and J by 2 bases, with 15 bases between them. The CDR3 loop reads CASSLNSFRGNQPQHF. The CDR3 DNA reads TGTGCCAGCTCACTCAATTCCTTTAGGGGCAATCAGCCCCAGCATTTT.